This T cell receptor beta chain was sequenced for a study of blood T cell repertoires in COVID-19. Across the whole study: Specimens from acute and convalescent COVID-19 originated in the United States, Italy and Spain. Sources were T cells, B-cell-depleted T cells, or PBMCs; the material itself was cDNA or gDNA.

CDR1 and CDR2 (germline): MDHEN, SYDVKM. Trimming stripped 5 bases from V and 2 bases from J, with 10 bases between. CDR3 length: 14 residues. As handled by the study authors: Reference gene primer amplification in the assay estimated nucleated cell counts. Sequencing was performed with immunoSEQ multiplex PCR; in TCRdb, only in-frame clones are kept and a portion is missing. Clonal size and the V and J genes are those of that table, whereas D and trimming came from the DNA. The sample carries around 100,000 clones, 91% recorded once. The clonotype was recovered from a man in his fifties with active COVID-19. The chain uses TRBV28 and TRBJ2-1, with D maybe TRBD1 (5 bases). The sequencing sample was made of peripheral blood. DNA for the CDR3: TGTGCCAGCAGTGACCCACAGGCCTACAATGAGCAGTTCTTC. Protein: CASSDPQAYNEQFF. The variable domain in full, completed from reference TRBV28 and TRBJ2-1, reads DVKVTQSSRYLVKRTGEKVFLECVQDMDHENMFWYRQDPGLGLRLIYFSYDVKMKEKGDIPEGYSVSREKKERFSLILESASTNQTSMYLCASSDPQAYNEQFFGPGTRLTVL.